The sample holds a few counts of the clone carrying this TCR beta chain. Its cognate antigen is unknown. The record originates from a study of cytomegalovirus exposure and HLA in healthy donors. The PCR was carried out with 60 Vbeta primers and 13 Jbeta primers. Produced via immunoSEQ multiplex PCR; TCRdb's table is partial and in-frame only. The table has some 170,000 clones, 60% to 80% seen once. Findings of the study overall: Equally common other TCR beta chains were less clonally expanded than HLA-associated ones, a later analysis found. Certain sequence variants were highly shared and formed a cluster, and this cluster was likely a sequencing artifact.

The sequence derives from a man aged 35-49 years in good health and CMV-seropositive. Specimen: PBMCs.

CDR3: CASSQTGSTEAFF. The CDR3 nucleotides are TGTGCCAGTAGTCAGACAGGATCCACTGAAGCTTTCTTT. The V and J genes are TRBV19 and TRBJ1-1, with a tentative D call TRBD1 (6 bases). There are 13 residues in the CDR3. Germline assignment: CDR1 LNHDA and CDR2 SQIVND (reference sequence). V shed 5 bases and J shed 4 bases, with 11 bases lying between them. The full variable domain, rest sourced from reference TRBV19 and TRBJ1-1, is DGGITQSPKYLFRKEGQNVTLSCEQNLNHDAMYWYRQDPGQGLRLIYYSQIVNDFQKGDIAEGYSVSREKKESFPLTVTSAQKNPTAFYLCASSQTGSTEAFFGQGTRLTVV.